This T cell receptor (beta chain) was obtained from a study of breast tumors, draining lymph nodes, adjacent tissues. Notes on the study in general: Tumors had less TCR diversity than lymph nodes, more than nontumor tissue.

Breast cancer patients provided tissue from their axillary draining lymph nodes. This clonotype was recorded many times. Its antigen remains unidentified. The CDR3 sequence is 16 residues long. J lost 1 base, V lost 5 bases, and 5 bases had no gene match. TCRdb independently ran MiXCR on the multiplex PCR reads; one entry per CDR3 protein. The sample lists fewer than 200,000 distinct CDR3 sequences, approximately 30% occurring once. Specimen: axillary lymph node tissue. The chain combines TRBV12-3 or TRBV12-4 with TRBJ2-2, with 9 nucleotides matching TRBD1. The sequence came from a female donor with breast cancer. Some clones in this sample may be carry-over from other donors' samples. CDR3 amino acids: CASSTGQGQNTGELFF. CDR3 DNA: TGTGCCAGCAGTACTGGACAGGGGCAGAACACCGGGGAGCTGTTTTTT.